Detailed here is one T cell receptor beta chain. The target antigen is unknown. Each sample came from a Caucasian adult donor living in Nashville, Tennessee. In the CD4+ fraction, cells were divided into CD45RA+ naive and CD45RA-negative memory subsets. This sample was included in a study of shared clonotypes between healthy human individuals. Study-level findings and limits: Sampling involved blood alone; tissue repertoires likely differ. Donor scarcity curtailed the genetic and exposure-history diversity represented herein.

The J segment lost 6 bases and the V segment lost 4 bases, leaving 5 bases of the junction unmatched. The CDR3 consists of 14 residues. Germline loops: CDR1 SGDLS, CDR2 YYNGEE. This table comes from immunoSEQ multiplex PCR, and its TCRdb copy is limited to in-frame clones, with some not included. The sample contains about 2.3 million clones, under 95% of which appear only once. The sample comprised naive CD4+ T cells from PBMCs. The subset denotes: CD45RA+ positively selected. The clonotype was recovered from a man aged 18 to 30 in good health. Some clones in this sample may be carry-over from other donors' samples. The chain carries TRBV9 and TRBJ2-3, with 10 nucleotides matching TRBD2. The CDR3 coding sequence is TGTGCCAGCAGCATTACTAGCGGGACCGATACGCAGTATTTT. Amino acids: CASSITSGTDTQYF.